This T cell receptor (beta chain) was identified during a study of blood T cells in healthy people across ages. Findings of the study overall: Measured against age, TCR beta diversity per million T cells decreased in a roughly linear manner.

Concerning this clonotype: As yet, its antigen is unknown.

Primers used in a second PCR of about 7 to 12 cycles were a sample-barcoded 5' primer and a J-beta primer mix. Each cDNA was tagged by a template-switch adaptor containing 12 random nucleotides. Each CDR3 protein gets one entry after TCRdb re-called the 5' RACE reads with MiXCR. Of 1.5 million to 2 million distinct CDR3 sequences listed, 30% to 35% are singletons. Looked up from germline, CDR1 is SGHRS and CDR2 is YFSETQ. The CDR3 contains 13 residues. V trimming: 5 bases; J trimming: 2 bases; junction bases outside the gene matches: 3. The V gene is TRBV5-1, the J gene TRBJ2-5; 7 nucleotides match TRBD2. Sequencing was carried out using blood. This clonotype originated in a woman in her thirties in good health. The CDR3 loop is CASRWGGQETQYF. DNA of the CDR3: TGCGCCAGCAGATGGGGGGGGCAAGAGACCCAGTACTTC.